The 30 T cell receptor beta chains below come from one sample, sequenced in a study of shared clonotypes between healthy human individuals. Profiled with immunoSEQ multiplex PCR; TCRdb holds only in-frame clones, not every one. Here the sample spans 450,000 to 550,000 clones, about four fifths being singletons. What was sequenced was PBMCs. Receptors originate from a woman aged 40 to 50 in good health. Some clones in this sample may be carry-over from other donors' samples.

This clone appeared a single time. The chain carries TRBV7-2 and TRBJ1-2, with D possibly TRBD1 on 6 matching bases. V was pared by 1 base and J by 8 bases, with 14 bases between. Looked up from germline, CDR1 is SGHTA and CDR2 is FQGNSA. The CDR3 consists of 14 residues. The CDR3 DNA follows: TGTGCCAGCAGCTTAGAAACAGGGTGGAGAGGCTACACCTTC. The encoded protein is CASSLETGWRGYTF. Combining the CDR3 with reference TRBV7-2 and TRBJ1-2 gives the whole variable domain GAGVSQSPSNKVTEKGKDVELRCDPISGHTALYWYRQSLGQGLEFLIYFQGNSAPDKSGLPSDRFSAERTGGSVSTLTIQRTQQEDSAVYLCASSLETGWRGYTFGSGTRLTVV.

V is TRBV9 and J is TRBJ2-3; TRBD2 aligns across 9 bases. V lost 0 bases to trimming and J lost 4 bases; unmatched junction nucleotides: 6. The CDR3 is made up of 16 amino acids. Germline V gene lookup returns CDR1 SGDLS and CDR2 YYNGEE. CDR3 residues: CASSVALAGGADTQYF. CDR3 DNA sequence: TGTGCCAGCAGCGTAGCACTAGCGGGCGGGGCAGATACGCAGTATTTT. Combining the CDR3 with reference TRBV9 and TRBJ2-3 gives the whole variable domain DSGVTQTPKHLITATGQRVTLRCSPRSGDLSVYWYQQSLDQGLQFLIQYYNGEERAKGNILERFSAQQFPDLHSELNLSSLELGDSALYFCASSVALAGGADTQYFGPGTRLTVL.

The chain is built from TRBV18 and TRBJ1-1, with D possibly being TRBD1 (6 bases). V lost 0 bases, J lost 5 bases, and 13 bases lay in between. CDR1 and CDR2 from the germline V gene are KGHSH and LQKENI. The CDR3 spans 15 residues. The CDR3 coding sequence is TGTGCCAGCTCACCACCCGGGGGGCCGGGAACTGAAGCTTTCTTT. It specifies CASSPPGGPGTEAFF.

The chain carries TRBV27 and TRBJ2-4; D is perhaps TRBD2 (5 bases). Trimming removed 8 bases from V and 8 bases from J, with 19 bases in between. Looked up from germline, CDR1 is MNHEY and CDR2 is SMNVEV (reference sequence). The CDR3 covers 14 residues. DNA of the CDR3: TGTGCCAGCGGCCGGGTTGGGAGTCTGGACATTCAGTACTTC. Translated, it gives CASGRVGSLDIQYF.

The V gene is TRBV25-1, the J gene TRBJ2-7; D is uncertain. With 4 bases removed from V and 4 bases from J, the gap between germline ends came to 5 bases. The CDR3 sequence is 11 residues long. Germline V gene sequence: CDR1 MGHDK, CDR2 SYGVNS. The CDR3, as DNA: TGTGCCAGCAGTGTGGGTTACGAGCAGTACTTC. Amino acid sequence: CASSVGYEQYF.

The J gene is TRBJ2-3, the V gene TRBV5-4, with D perhaps matching TRBD1 (6 bases). Germline CDR1 and CDR2: SGHNT and YYREEE (reference sequence). The CDR3 sequence is 16 residues long. V was shortened by 3 bases and J by 4 bases, with 18 bases between the two germline ends. For the CDR3, the DNA is TGTGCCAGCAGCTCGGTGGATAGGGGGTATGCAGATACGCAGTATTTT. This translates into CASSSVDRGYADTQYF.

The rearrangement links TRBV9 to TRBJ2-7, with TRBD2 matching over 7 bases. The CDR3 extends over 14 amino acids. Germline V CDR1 and CDR2: SGDLS, YYNGEE. V shed 4 bases, J shed 0 bases, and the junction held 4 bases outside the gene matches. The CDR3 loop reads CASSLSGASYEQYF. In DNA form, the CDR3 reads TGTGCCAGCAGCCTAAGCGGGGCCTCCTACGAGCAGTACTTC.

This clone has a handful of counts. The chain recombines TRBV5-1 with TRBJ2-2; D is unclear. CDR1 SGHRS and CDR2 YFSETQ come from the germline V gene. The ends were cut back, 0 bases at V and 1 base at J, with 7 bases in the middle. The CDR3 is made up of 15 amino acids. The CDR3 nucleotides read TGCGCCAGCAGCTTGGCCGTGGGGAACACCGGGGAGCTGTTTTTT. Encoded protein: CASSLAVGNTGELFF.

V gene TRBV7-6 combines with J gene TRBJ2-5, with D perhaps TRBD2 (6 bases). Germline CDR1 and CDR2: SGHVS and FNYEAQ. The CDR3 has 14 residues. V was clipped by 5 bases and J by 4 bases, with 14 bases between them. CDR3 residues: CASSQRTNTETQYF. In nucleotides, the CDR3 is TGTGCCAGCAGCCAGCGGACTAATACAGAGACCCAGTACTTC. Supplemented by reference TRBV7-6 and TRBJ2-5, the full variable domain reads GAGVSQSPRYKVTKRGQDVALRCDPISGHVSLYWYRQALGQGPEFLTYFNYEAQQDKSGLPNDRFSAERPEGSISTLTIQRTEQRDSAMYRCASSQRTNTETQYFGPGTRLLVL.

The V call is TRBV4-3, the J call TRBJ2-7; 8 nucleotides agree with TRBD2. The CDR3 has 15 amino acids. Germline CDR1 and CDR2: LGHNA and YSLEER. The junction had 7 bases not matched to a gene; V was cut back by 2 bases and J by 4 bases. CDR3 residues: CASSQTSGSGYEQYF. The CDR3 DNA sequence: TGCGCCAGCAGCCAAACGAGCGGGAGTGGATACGAGCAGTACTTC.

The V and J genes are TRBV6-1 and TRBJ2-7; the D gene is possibly TRBD2 (6 bases). CDR3 length equals 15 residues. Deletions cut 6 bases from V and 2 bases from J, with 17 bases between. Per the germline V gene, CDR1 is MNHNS and CDR2 is SASEGT. The CDR3 nucleotides read TGTGCCAGCAGAGTTGGGATGGGGGGAACCTACGAGCAGTACTTC. Translation: CASRVGMGGTYEQYF.

This rearrangement joins TRBV15 to TRBJ2-3; TRBD2 aligns across 7 bases. The V and J ends lost 5 bases and 5 bases, in that order; junction bases with no gene match: 10. This CDR3 region has 15 residues. Per germline, CDR1 LNHNV and CDR2 YYDKDF (reference sequence). CDR3 region: CATSARGGGRDTQYF. The CDR3 coding sequence is TGTGCCACCAGCGCTCGTGGGGGGGGTAGAGATACGCAGTATTTT. The variable domain in full, with the rest retrieved from reference TRBV15 and TRBJ2-3, is DAMVIQNPRYQVTQFGKPVTLSCSQTLNHNVMYWYQQKSSQAPKLLFHYYDKDFNNEADTPDNFQSRRPNTSFCFLDIRSPGLGDTAMYLCATSARGGGRDTQYFGPGTRLTVL.

This clone was seen once. The V gene is TRBV19, the J gene TRBJ2-3; D may be TRBD1 or TRBD2 (5 bases each). Per the germline V gene, CDR1 is LNHDA and CDR2 is SQIVND (reference sequence). The CDR3 covers 16 residues. Trimming stripped 6 bases from V and 0 bases from J, with 16 bases between. This CDR3 is CASSMRDLISTDTQYF. The CDR3 coding sequence is TGTGCCAGTAGCATGAGGGACCTTATTAGCACAGATACGCAGTATTTT.

V gene TRBV4-2 combines with J gene TRBJ2-6, with D hard to call. Germline CDR1 reads LGHNA; CDR2 reads YNFKEQ. Between the trimmed V and J ends, which lost 0 bases and 4 bases, there was a span of 4 bases. This CDR3 spans 14 amino acids. For the CDR3, the DNA is TGTGCCAGCAGCCAAGAATTCGGGGCCAACGTCCTGACTTTC. Residues: CASSQEFGANVLTF.

The CDR3 DNA is TGTGCCTCGGCGGAGGTCGGGGGCACTGAAGCTTTCTTT. Residues: CASAEVGGTEAFF. This chain links TRBV11-3 with TRBJ1-1, with D perhaps matching TRBD1 (5 bases). Germline V CDR1 and CDR2: SGHNT, YENEEA. CDR3 size: 13 residues. V was cut by 11 bases and J by 4 bases, with 17 bases left in between. The entire variable domain, with the rest obtained from reference TRBV11-3 and TRBJ1-1, is as follows: EAGVVQSPRYKIIEKKQPVAFWCNPISGHNTLYWYLQNLGQGPELLIRYENEEAVDDSQLPKDRFSAERLKGVDSTLKIQPAELGDSAVYLCASAEVGGTEAFFGQGTRLTVV.

The V and J genes are TRBV10-2 and TRBJ2-5; no reliable D call. Deletions cut 10 bases from V and 4 bases from J, with 7 bases between. Germline V CDR1 and CDR2: WSHSY, SAAADI. The CDR3 spans 10 residues. CDR3: CATRLETQYF. The CDR3 region has the DNA TGCGCCACCAGGTTAGAGACCCAGTACTTC.

The chain is built from TRBV9 and TRBJ1-1, with a possible D match to TRBD1 (5 bases). Trimming left V 4 bases short and J 3 bases short, with 16 bases between. Germline CDR1 reads SGDLS; CDR2 reads YYNGEE. CDR3 length equals 15 residues. CDR3 DNA sequence: TGTGCCAGCAGCTCCGAGGGGAGGGCTTACACTGAAGCTTTCTTT. Translation: CASSSEGRAYTEAFF.

This clone has more than one count but fewer than ten. This sequence joins TRBV19 and TRBJ1-1, with D uncertain. Germline-derived CDR1 and CDR2 are LNHDA and SQIVND (reference sequence). Trimming cost V 7 bases and J 7 bases, with 10 bases left between them. This CDR3 has 11 residues. DNA of the CDR3: TGTGCCAGTACCGGCAGCAATGAAGCTTTCTTT. This translates into CASTGSNEAFF.

In DNA form, the CDR3 reads TGTGCCAGCAGCCCGGGACTAGCTCCTCACAATGAGCAGTTCTTC. It codes for CASSPGLAPHNEQFF. The chain joins TRBV6-4 to TRBJ2-1; 9 nucleotides line up with TRBD2. Germline loops: CDR1 MRHNA, CDR2 SNTAGT. The CDR3 extends over 15 amino acids. The V and J ends lost 6 bases and 5 bases, in that order; junction bases with no gene match: 8.

The chain joins TRBV19 to TRBJ1-2; D unclear. V was clipped by 0 bases and J by 3 bases, with 11 bases between them. Germline V CDR1 and CDR2: LNHDA, SQIVND (reference sequence). The CDR3 runs 15 residues. CDR3: CASSIEGQAYYGYTF. Written as DNA, the CDR3 is TGTGCCAGTAGTATAGAGGGTCAGGCGTACTATGGCTACACCTTC.

J is TRBJ2-5 and V is TRBV11-2, with no clear D. Trimming took 7 bases from V and 5 from J, leaving 14 bases between them. This CDR3 has 13 amino acids. Germline V gene data show CDR1 as SGHAT and CDR2 as FQNNGV. CDR3 bases: TGTGCCAGCATACCGCCAGGAGTGGAGACCCAGTACTTC. Amino acid sequence: CASIPPGVETQYF.

The chain recombines TRBV5-6 with TRBJ1-1, with 10 bases fitting TRBD1. The CDR3 runs to 16 residues. Germline V CDR1 and CDR2: SGHDT, YYEEEE. The V and J ends lost 2 bases and 4 bases, in that order; junction bases with no gene match: 8. The CDR3 region is CASSFDRDRGFTEAFF. In nucleotides, the CDR3 is TGTGCCAGCAGCTTCGACCGGGACAGGGGATTCACTGAAGCTTTCTTT.

The rearrangement uses TRBV5-5 and TRBJ1-5; D is uncertain. The CDR3 loop spans 13 amino acids. Trimming pared 4 bases from V and 1 base from J, leaving 6 bases between. Per the germline V gene, CDR1 is SGHKS and CDR2 is YYEKEE (reference sequence). CDR3 bases: TGTGCCAGCAGCCGAACAAGCAATCAGCCCCAGCATTTT. The encoded protein is CASSRTSNQPQHF.

This chain links TRBV19 with TRBJ1-6, with TRBD1 identical over 7 bases. Germline V gene lookup returns CDR1 LNHDA and CDR2 SQIVND (reference sequence). V lost 4 bases, J lost 7 bases, and 7 bases stayed unmatched. The length of the CDR3 is 15 residues. The CDR3 region has the DNA TGTGCCAGTAGTACCACAGGGGCGGGGAATTCACCCCTCCACTTT. It codes for CASSTTGAGNSPLHF.

The chain links TRBV7-2 to TRBJ1-5; 8 bases fit TRBD1. V shed 4 bases, J shed 2 bases, and the junction held 1 base outside the gene matches. Germline CDR1 SGHTA, CDR2 FQGNSA. The CDR3 totals 14 residues. The CDR3, as DNA: TGTGCCAGCAGCTCGACAGGGGGCAATCAGCCCCAGCATTTT. Translating gives CASSSTGGNQPQHF.

The J gene is TRBJ2-7, the V gene TRBV9, with D perhaps matching TRBD2 (6 bases). CDR3 length: 15 amino acids. V lost 0 bases and J lost 2, with 12 bases in between. The germline V gene encodes CDR1 SGDLS and CDR2 YYNGEE. The CDR3 nucleotides are TGTGCCAGCAGCGTAGATGTTAGCGGAACCTACGAGCAGTACTTC. Translated: CASSVDVSGTYEQYF. Combining the CDR3 with reference TRBV9 and TRBJ2-7 gives the whole variable domain DSGVTQTPKHLITATGQRVTLRCSPRSGDLSVYWYQQSLDQGLQFLIQYYNGEERAKGNILERFSAQQFPDLHSELNLSSLELGDSALYFCASSVDVSGTYEQYFGPGTRLTVT.

The chain carries TRBV6-6 and TRBJ1-3; D is possibly TRBD1 (5 bases). The CDR3 is made up of 13 amino acids. Trimming removed 7 bases from V and 2 bases from J, with 9 bases in between. Per the germline V gene, CDR1 is MNHNY and CDR2 is SVGAGI (reference sequence). CDR3 nucleotides: TGTGCCAGCAATGGCAGGGCTGGAAACACCATATATTTT. Its protein is CASNGRAGNTIYF.

The genes are TRBV7-3 and TRBJ2-1, with 8 nucleotides matching TRBD2. Germline V gene data show CDR1 as SGHTA and CDR2 as FQGTGA. The CDR3 consists of 15 residues. V lost 2 bases, J lost 8 bases, and 8 bases stayed unmatched. The CDR3, as DNA: TGTGCCAGCAGCTTAGACGGGAGGGGGTTAGATGAGCAGTTCTTC. This translates into CASSLDGRGLDEQFF.

The rearrangement joins TRBV5-1 to TRBJ2-7, with TRBD2 identical over 7 bases. The CDR3 length is 16 residues. Trimming took 0 bases from V and 0 from J; bases not matched to a gene: 6. From germline, CDR1 is SGHRS and CDR2 YFSETQ. The CDR3 nucleotides are TGCGCCAGCAGCTTGGCCGGGGGGACTGTCTCCTACGAGCAGTACTTC. Translated, it gives CASSLAGGTVSYEQYF.

The chain uses TRBV5-1 and TRBJ2-2, with D uncertain. The V end was cut by 1 base, the J end by 2 bases, with 15 bases between. The CDR3 is 17 residues long. CDR1 is SGHRS and CDR2 is YFSETQ in the germline V gene. The CDR3 coding sequence is TGCGCCAGCAGCTTGCCCGAATCCTCCAGTAACACCGGGGAGCTGTTTTTT. Encoded protein: CASSLPESSSNTGELFF.